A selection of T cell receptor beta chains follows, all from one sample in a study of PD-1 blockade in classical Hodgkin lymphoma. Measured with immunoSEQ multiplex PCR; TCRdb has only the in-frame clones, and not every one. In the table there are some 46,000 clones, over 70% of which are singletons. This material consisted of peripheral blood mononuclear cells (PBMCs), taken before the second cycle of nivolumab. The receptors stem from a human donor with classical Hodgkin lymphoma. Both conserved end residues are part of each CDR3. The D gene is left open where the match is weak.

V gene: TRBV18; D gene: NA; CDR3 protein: CASSPSSRWSGADTQYF
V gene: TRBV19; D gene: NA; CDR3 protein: CASSLPRGNRRNYGYTF
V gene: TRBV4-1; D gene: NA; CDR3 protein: CASSRSGGSSYNEQFF
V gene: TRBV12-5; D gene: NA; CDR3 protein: CASGLGTGPLYQETQYF
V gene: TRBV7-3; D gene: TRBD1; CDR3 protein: CASSPTGAVGEKLFF
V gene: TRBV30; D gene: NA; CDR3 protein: CAWKLPAGDSPLHF
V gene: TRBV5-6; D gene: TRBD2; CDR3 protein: CASSLAGTSGSNEQFF
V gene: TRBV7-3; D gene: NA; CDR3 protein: CASTPTLNYGYTF
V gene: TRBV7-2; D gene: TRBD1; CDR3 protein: CASSRDRSHSYTF
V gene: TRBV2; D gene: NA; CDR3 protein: CASSETGQNGSPLHF
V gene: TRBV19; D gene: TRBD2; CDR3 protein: CASSIDGSGRQETQYF
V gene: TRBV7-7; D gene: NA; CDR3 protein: CASSARTEKETQYF
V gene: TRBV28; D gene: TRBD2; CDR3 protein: CASKPTSGNTGELFF
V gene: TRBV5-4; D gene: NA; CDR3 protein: CASSLDPRYQETQYF
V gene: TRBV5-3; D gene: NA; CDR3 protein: CATGRRNTEAFF
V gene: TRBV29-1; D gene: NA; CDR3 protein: CSVEKGAGNTIYF
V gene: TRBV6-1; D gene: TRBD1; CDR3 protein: CAISETLPGQGYQPQHF
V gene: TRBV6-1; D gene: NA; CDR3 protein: CASSPRRMNTEAFF
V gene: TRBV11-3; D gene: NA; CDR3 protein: CASSLFIGVASTDTQYF
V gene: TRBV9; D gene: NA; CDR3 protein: CASSVMGSDGYTF
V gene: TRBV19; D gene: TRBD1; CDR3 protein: CASSSGQGPETQYF
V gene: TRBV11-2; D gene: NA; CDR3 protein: CASSFDRIGETQYF
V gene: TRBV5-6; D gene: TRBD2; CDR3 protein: CASSRLTSGRADTQYF
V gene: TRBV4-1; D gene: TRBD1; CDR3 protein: CASSQVGTGRNTGELFF
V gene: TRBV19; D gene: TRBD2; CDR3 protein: CASSQLAGGGSKNIQYF
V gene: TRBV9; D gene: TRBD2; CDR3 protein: CASSVGPSGDYEQYF
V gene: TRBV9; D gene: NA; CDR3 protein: CASSVEGTVVSTGNTIYF
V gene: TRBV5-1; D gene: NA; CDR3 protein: CASRLGESSYNEQFF
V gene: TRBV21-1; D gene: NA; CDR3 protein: CANPPHAGGAILSKNIQYF
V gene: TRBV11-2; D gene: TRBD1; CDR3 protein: CASSLLLGQGMNEQYF
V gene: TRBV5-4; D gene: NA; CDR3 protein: CASSLRQGETQYF
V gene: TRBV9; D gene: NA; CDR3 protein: CASSKAAGLSQETQYF
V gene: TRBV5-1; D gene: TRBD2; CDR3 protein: CASSLGPSGTQETQYF
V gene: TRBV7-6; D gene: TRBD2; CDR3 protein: CASSRASTAGGEDF
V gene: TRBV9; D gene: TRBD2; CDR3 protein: CASSVEGGRGDTQYF
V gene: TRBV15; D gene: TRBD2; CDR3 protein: CATSSGGSYQETQYF
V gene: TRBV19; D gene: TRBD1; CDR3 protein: CASSAGGTTEAFF
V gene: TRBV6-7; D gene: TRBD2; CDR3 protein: CASSPQGSGTADTQYF
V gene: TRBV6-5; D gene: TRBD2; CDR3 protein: CASSYVAGGGETQYF
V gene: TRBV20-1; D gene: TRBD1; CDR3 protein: CSARRDREAFF
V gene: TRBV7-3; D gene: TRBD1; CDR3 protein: CASSPTRTGGGGLFF
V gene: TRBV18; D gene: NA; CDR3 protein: CASSPAGGGYEQYF
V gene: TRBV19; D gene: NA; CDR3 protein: CASSIKGTPEAFF
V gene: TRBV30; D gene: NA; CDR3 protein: CAWGRTAGELFF
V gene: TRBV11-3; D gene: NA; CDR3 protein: CASSLGVTGQETQYF
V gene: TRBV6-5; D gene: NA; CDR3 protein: CASSRGLHTEAFF
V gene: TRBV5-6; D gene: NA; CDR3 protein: CASSLVGQGGNYGYTF
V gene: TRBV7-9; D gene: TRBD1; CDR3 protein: CASSLGTGLTEAFF
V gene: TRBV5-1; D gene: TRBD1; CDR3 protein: CASSSLGRGDNSPLHF
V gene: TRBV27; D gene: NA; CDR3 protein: CASRAGYEAFF
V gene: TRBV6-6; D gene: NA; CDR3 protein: CASSSPRGHEQYF
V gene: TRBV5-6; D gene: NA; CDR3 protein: CASSLEELVVSGANVLTF
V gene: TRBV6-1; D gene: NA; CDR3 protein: CASSDRPMNTEAFF
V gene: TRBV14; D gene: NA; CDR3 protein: CASSQVGQLGKQYF
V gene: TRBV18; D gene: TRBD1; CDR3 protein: CASSTGERGYTF
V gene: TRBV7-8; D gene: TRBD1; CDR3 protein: CASSLADTGGEAFF
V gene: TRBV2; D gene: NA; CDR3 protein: CASSDFLGGGPAYF
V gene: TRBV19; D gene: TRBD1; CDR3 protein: CASRDRERGETQYF
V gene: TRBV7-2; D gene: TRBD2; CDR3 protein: CASSRRGASGETQYF